What follows are 31 T cell receptor beta chains derived from one specimen sequenced in a study of cytomegalovirus exposure and HLA in healthy donors. Libraries were prepared by immunoSEQ multiplex PCR; TCRdb keeps only in-frame clonotypes and omits some of them. The sample carries 130,000 or so clones, about 90% recorded once. The sequenced material came from PBMCs. All receptors derive from a young man in good health and CMV-seronegative.

The rearrangement uses TRBV6-5 and TRBJ1-1; TRBD1 matches 7 bases. CDR1 MNHEY and CDR2 SVGAGI come from the germline V gene. Trimming took 6 bases from V and 0 from J; bases not matched to a gene: 4. The CDR3 sequence is 14 residues long. CDR3 sequence (DNA): TGTGCCAGCAGGGGACAGAGTATGAACACTGAAGCTTTCTTT. Its translation: CASRGQSMNTEAFF.

CDR3 sequence (DNA): TGTGCCAGTAGTACATACGACAGGGGGCTCGGCTACACCTTC. Protein sequence: CASSTYDRGLGYTF. This chain connects TRBV19 to TRBJ1-2; 10 bases agree with TRBD1. Germline V gives CDR1 LNHDA, CDR2 SQIVND (reference sequence). CDR3 length: 14 amino acids. V lost 4 bases and J lost 8; bases outside the gene matches: 7.

This clone occurred once. The V gene is TRBV10-2, the J gene TRBJ2-1, with D possibly matching TRBD2 (5 bases). Trimming removed 10 bases at V and 8 bases at J, with 15 bases between. CDR3 length equals 12 residues. In germline, CDR1 is WSHSY, CDR2 SAAADI. In DNA form, the CDR3 reads TGCGCCACCGCCGAGAGGGCAGATGAGCAGTTCTTC. It yields the protein CATAERADEQFF.

The chain has TRBV6-5 and TRBJ1-1; a possible D gene is TRBD1 (5 bases). Per the germline V gene, CDR1 is MNHEY and CDR2 is SVGAGI. The CDR3 has 15 residues. Trimming shortened V by 2 bases and J by 1 base, and 11 bases separated the two germline ends. The CDR3 bases are TGTGCCAGCAGTTACGGGGGGAAAGCGAACACTGAAGCTTTCTTT. Residues: CASSYGGKANTEAFF.

V is TRBV5-4 and J is TRBJ2-6, with D possibly TRBD1 on 5 matching bases. The CDR3 covers 15 residues. V was pared by 4 bases and J by 4 bases, with 12 bases between. Germline values: CDR1 SGHNT, CDR2 YYREEE (reference sequence). This chain's CDR3 is CASSRTSAGANVLTF. CDR3 coding DNA: TGTGCCAGCAGCCGGACAAGTGCCGGGGCCAACGTCCTGACTTTC.

The chain recombines TRBV15 with TRBJ2-1, with D possibly TRBD1 on 6 matching bases. Trimming pared 3 bases from V and 9 bases from J, leaving 24 bases between. Germline CDR1 and CDR2: LNHNV and YYDKDF (reference sequence). The CDR3 runs to 17 residues. CDR3 in amino acids: CATSRGAAREMVGEQFF. CDR3 in DNA: TGTGCCACCAGCAGGGGGGCTGCCAGAGAGATGGTGGGTGAGCAGTTCTTC.

This chain links TRBV7-9 with TRBJ2-5, with 8 bases identical to TRBD2. The CDR3 consists of 17 residues. The V segment lost 5 bases and the J segment 2 bases; nucleotides outside the gene matches: 13. CDR1 is SEHNR and CDR2 is FQNEAQ in the germline V gene (reference sequence). In DNA, the CDR3 is TGTGCCAGCAGCCCCCTCCGGAGCGGGGGTTTACAAGAGACCCAGTACTTC. This translates into CASSPLRSGGLQETQYF.

The V gene is TRBV4-1, the J gene TRBJ1-6; D gene ambiguous. The CDR3 runs to 15 residues. The germline gives CDR1 MGHRA, CDR2 YSYEKL. V was shortened by 0 bases and J by 8 bases, with 11 bases between the two germline ends. The CDR3 region is CASSQDGSPYSPLHF. CDR3 bases: TGCGCCAGCAGCCAAGACGGGTCGCCTTATTCACCCCTCCACTTT.

This rearrangement joins TRBV7-9 to TRBJ2-5; tentatively, D is TRBD1 (6 bases). The CDR3 has 14 residues. Germline values: CDR1 SEHNR, CDR2 FQNEAQ (reference sequence). V was trimmed by 2 bases and J by 5 bases, leaving 12 bases between them. CDR3 region: CASSLQGREETQYF. As DNA, the CDR3 is TGTGCCAGCAGCTTACAGGGGAGAGAGGAGACCCAGTACTTC.

CDR3 bases: TGTGCCAGTAGTAGGTTCGGGGATTCACCCCTCCACTTT. Translated: CASSRFGDSPLHF. The rearrangement uses TRBV19 and TRBJ1-6; no clear D. V lost 4 bases, J lost 8 bases, and 9 bases lay in between. The CDR3 totals 13 residues. From germline, CDR1 is LNHDA and CDR2 SQIVND (reference sequence).

The chain has TRBV29-1 and TRBJ1-2; D gene ambiguous. V was clipped by 0 bases and J by 2 bases, with 10 bases between them. There are 14 residues in the CDR3. Looked up from germline, CDR1 is SQVTM and CDR2 is ANQGSEA. CDR3 loop: CSVEDLAGNYGYTF. Here the CDR3 DNA reads TGCAGCGTTGAAGATCTAGCGGGGAACTATGGCTACACCTTC.

This chain links TRBV7-8 with TRBJ2-6, with no clear D. Germline V lookup: CDR1 SGHVS, CDR2 FQNEAQ. Trimming stripped 7 bases from V and 1 base from J, with 11 bases between. The CDR3 loop spans 15 amino acids. For the CDR3, the DNA is TGTGCCAGCACAAGACTTGAGTCTGGGGCCAACGTCCTGACTTTC. Amino acid sequence: CASTRLESGANVLTF.

The chain joins TRBV7-9 to TRBJ1-2; D is unclear. The CDR3 covers 13 residues. Germline lookup yields CDR1 SEHNR and CDR2 FQNEAQ (reference sequence). The V and J ends lost 6 bases and 4 bases respectively, with 12 bases between them. The DNA for the CDR3 is TGTGCCAGCAGGTCAGGATCGGCCTATGGCTACACCTTC. This sequence encodes CASRSGSAYGYTF.

CDR3 sequence: CASSYRGGNTWGYTF. Written as DNA, the CDR3 is TGTGCCAGCAGTTACAGGGGAGGAAATACTTGGGGCTACACCTTC. The chain uses TRBV6-6 and TRBJ1-2, with D perhaps matching TRBD1 (5 bases). The germline CDR1 and CDR2 sequences are MNHNY and SVGAGI (reference sequence). The length of the CDR3 is 15 residues. V dropped 2 bases and J dropped 8 bases, with 18 bases sitting between them.

The chain recombines TRBV5-1 with TRBJ2-3; D is unclear. The germline gives CDR1 SGHRS, CDR2 YFSETQ. V was clipped by 1 base and J by 1 base, with 10 bases between them. This CDR3 has 15 residues. CDR3 region: CASSLIGLGTDTQYF. In DNA form, the CDR3 reads TGCGCCAGCAGCTTGATTGGCTTGGGCACAGATACGCAGTATTTT. Together with reference TRBV5-1 and TRBJ2-3, the CDR3 gives the full variable domain: KAGVTQTPRYLIKTRGQQVTLSCSPISGHRSVSWYQQTPGQGLQFLFEYFSETQRNKGNFPGRFSGRQFSNSRSEMNVSTLELGDSALYLCASSLIGLGTDTQYFGPGTRLTVL.

This chain joins TRBV5-4 and TRBJ2-7; the match to TRBD2 covers 11 bases. The CDR3 contains 14 residues. After removal of 2 bases from V and 7 bases from J, the junction contained 5 bases not matched to a gene. Germline V gives CDR1 SGHNT, CDR2 YYREEE (reference sequence). The CDR3 DNA reads TGTGCCAGCAGCTTCATAGCGGGGGGGTCGGAGCAGTACTTC. Translation: CASSFIAGGSEQYF. The variable domain in full, with the rest retrieved from reference TRBV5-4 and TRBJ2-7, is ETGVTQSPTHLIKTRGQQVTLRCSSQSGHNTVSWYQQALGQGPQFIFQYYREEENGRGNFPPRFSGLQFPNYSSELNVNALELDDSALYLCASSFIAGGSEQYFGPGTRLTVT.

The chain is built from TRBV7-9 and TRBJ2-1; 7 bases align to TRBD2. CDR1 is SEHNR and CDR2 is FQNEAQ in the germline V gene (reference sequence). V was pared by 1 base and J by 0 bases, with 6 bases of the junction left unmatched. This CDR3 spans 17 amino acids. CDR3 sequence reads: CASSLGPGGGSYNEQFF. Written as DNA, the CDR3 is TGTGCCAGCAGCTTAGGTCCGGGCGGGGGCTCCTACAATGAGCAGTTCTTC.

The chain is built from TRBV4-3 and TRBJ1-4; a possible D gene is TRBD1 (5 bases). V lost 1 base and J lost 8, with 8 bases in between. This CDR3 has 13 amino acids. In germline, CDR1 is LGHNA, CDR2 YSLEER. DNA of the CDR3: TGCGCCAGCAGCCAAGGGACATACGAAAAACTGTTTTTT. It is translated as CASSQGTYEKLFF.

J is TRBJ2-2 and V is TRBV7-3; TRBD1 aligns across 9 bases. CDR3 length equals 15 residues. Germline-derived CDR1 and CDR2 are SGHTA and FQGTGA. V was clipped by 0 bases and J by 5 bases; unmatched bases: 1. The CDR3: CASSLTGQGTGELFF. In DNA, the CDR3 is TGTGCCAGCAGCTTAACTGGACAGGGGACCGGGGAGCTGTTTTTT.

The chain couples TRBV5-1 to TRBJ1-1; 8 bases agree with TRBD1. V shed 2 bases and J 11 bases; nucleotides not matched to a gene: 5. In germline, CDR1 is SGHRS, CDR2 YFSETQ. The CDR3 loop spans 12 amino acids. CDR3 loop: CASSFTQGVAFF. The CDR3 DNA is TGCGCCAGCAGCTTTACACAGGGGGTCGCTTTCTTT.

The V call is TRBV4-2, the J call TRBJ1-5; D is unresolved. In germline, CDR1 is LGHNA, CDR2 YNFKEQ. CDR3 size: 13 residues. The V end lost 4 bases, the J end lost 5 bases, and 9 bases lay between the germline ends. The CDR3 loop is CASSPFSDQPQHF. The CDR3 DNA reads as TGTGCCAGCAGCCCCTTTTCCGATCAGCCCCAGCATTTT.

J is TRBJ1-3 and V is TRBV29-1; 11 nucleotides agree with TRBD1. Germline V gene sequence: CDR1 SQVTM, CDR2 ANQGSEA. The CDR3 spans 15 residues. With 6 bases clipped from V and 3 bases from J, the junction kept 7 bases outside the gene matches. In DNA form, the CDR3 reads TGCAGCGTCGCGCCCGGGACAGGGGGTGGAAACACCATATATTTT. Translation gives CSVAPGTGGGNTIYF.

The chain employs TRBV6-6 and TRBJ1-1; D call uncertain. Looked up from germline, CDR1 is MNHNY and CDR2 is SVGAGI (reference sequence). With 3 bases removed from V and 0 bases from J, the gap between germline ends came to 11 bases. There are 15 residues in the CDR3. In DNA form, the CDR3 reads TGTGCCAGCAGTTATAGACAACTCATGAACACTGAAGCTTTCTTT. Amino acid sequence: CASSYRQLMNTEAFF.

This chain uses TRBV5-1 with TRBJ1-1; TRBD1 is a possible D gene (5 bases). V was clipped by 5 bases and J by 1 base, with 15 bases between them. This CDR3 region has 15 residues. CDR1 and CDR2 from the germline V gene are SGHRS and YFSETQ. Here the CDR3 DNA reads TGCGCCAGCAGGGGGGGAGGGACCTCGAACACTGAAGCTTTCTTT. This translates into CASRGGGTSNTEAFF.

The chain joins TRBV6-5 to TRBJ2-7, with TRBD2 as a possible D gene (6 bases). CDR1 is MNHEY and CDR2 is SVGAGI in the germline V gene. The V end lost 6 bases, the J end lost 2 bases, and 14 bases lay between the germline ends. This CDR3 is 14 amino acids long. The CDR3 spells CASRTGRETYEQYF. The DNA for the CDR3 is TGTGCCAGCAGAACGGGACGGGAGACCTACGAGCAGTACTTC.

J is TRBJ2-5 and V is TRBV4-1; D is ambiguous. Germline lookup yields CDR1 MGHRA and CDR2 YSYEKL. The CDR3 runs 13 residues. Trimming removed 2 bases at V and 4 bases at J, with 8 bases between. CDR3 nucleotide sequence: TGCGCCAGCAGCCAACGAGGTGTAGAGACCCAGTACTTC. Protein product: CASSQRGVETQYF.

CDR3 sequence: CASSLEDSGDSPLHF. CDR3 nucleotide sequence: TGTGCCAGCAGCTTAGAGGACAGTGGGGATTCACCCCTCCACTTT. V and J are TRBV4-2 and TRBJ1-6; D possibly corresponds to TRBD1 (6 bases). The CDR3 totals 15 residues. V was pared by 5 bases and J by 8 bases, with 16 bases between. From germline, CDR1 is LGHNA and CDR2 YNFKEQ.

V usage is TRBV7-9 and J usage is TRBJ2-3; TRBD1 might be the D (5 bases). Trimming took 1 base from V and 10 from J, leaving 9 bases between them. This CDR3 comprises 12 residues. The germline gives CDR1 SEHNR, CDR2 FQNEAQ (reference sequence). The CDR3 DNA is TGTGCCAGCAGCTTAGGAAGGGGTGCGCAGTATTTT. It codes for CASSLGRGAQYF.

This chain uses TRBV5-6 with TRBJ1-5; D is ambiguous. The CDR3 has 13 residues. Looked up from germline, CDR1 is SGHDT and CDR2 is YYEEEE. The V end was cut by 2 bases, the J end by 4 bases, with 7 bases between. The CDR3 region is CASSFFLNQPQHF. The CDR3 DNA sequence: TGTGCCAGCAGCTTTTTCCTAAATCAGCCCCAGCATTTT.

CDR3 nucleotides: TGTGCCAGTAGTATAGATTCCCCTAGCGGGGGAAAGTTCGTAAAGCAGTTCTTC. Translation gives CASSIDSPSGGKFVKQFF. The chain combines TRBV19 with TRBJ2-1; 10 bases fit TRBD2. CDR1 and CDR2 (germline): LNHDA, SQIVND (reference sequence). This CDR3 region has 18 residues. The V gene end was trimmed by 0 bases and the J gene end by 11 bases; junction bases not matched to a gene: 16.

The rearrangement uses TRBV6-5 and TRBJ2-7; 9 bases align to TRBD1. The germline V gene has CDR1 MNHEY and CDR2 SVGAGI. CDR3 length: 15 amino acids. V gave up 6 bases and J gave up 1 base; unmatched junction bases: 7. The CDR3 DNA sequence: TGTGCCAGCAGATCTCCCGGGACAGGGTCCTACGAGCAGTACTTC. It is translated as CASRSPGTGSYEQYF.